A selection of T cell receptor beta chains follows, all from one sample in a study of cytomegalovirus exposure and HLA in healthy donors. Repertoires were generated with immunoSEQ multiplex PCR, while TCRdb's copy carries only in-frame clones and drops some. Among 200,000 to 250,000 clones listed, approximately 68% were seen once. The material sequenced was PBMCs. The receptors were sampled from a woman in her 30s in good health and CMV-seronegative. Each CDR3 is given without its conserved first and last residue. The order of the fields is CDR3 protein, V gene, J gene, clone size. Size tells how often a clone was seen (once, few, many) or the class of an expanded clone, and some rows leave it out.

CDR3aa: ASSLLGTGRVEQF
v_gene: TRBV7-6
j_gene: TRBJ2-1
abundance: NA

CDR3aa: ASSLGRDTDTQY
v_gene: TRBV11-1
j_gene: TRBJ2-3
abundance: NA

CDR3aa: AISEGGGPYEQY
v_gene: TRBV10-3
j_gene: TRBJ2-7
abundance: few

CDR3aa: ASSPRASGSQRGEQF
v_gene: TRBV7-9
j_gene: TRBJ2-1
abundance: NA

CDR3aa: ASRKQGMNTEAF
v_gene: TRBV5-4
j_gene: TRBJ1-1
abundance: NA

CDR3aa: ASSLEVAGQGYT
v_gene: TRBV7-9
j_gene: TRBJ1-2
abundance: once

CDR3aa: ASSSTRTSGVLSNTGELF
v_gene: TRBV9
j_gene: TRBJ2-2
abundance: NA

CDR3aa: ASSKALRELNTEAF
v_gene: TRBV21-1
j_gene: TRBJ1-1
abundance: few

CDR3aa: ASSDLGQVENSPLH
v_gene: TRBV2
j_gene: TRBJ1-6
abundance: many

CDR3aa: ASSPTRTENNEQF
v_gene: TRBV4-1
j_gene: TRBJ2-1
abundance: NA

CDR3aa: ASSSSPGTGSYGYT
v_gene: TRBV7-9
j_gene: TRBJ1-2
abundance: NA

CDR3aa: ASSTWPKLF
v_gene: TRBV6-5
j_gene: TRBJ1-4
abundance: NA

CDR3aa: ASSRQGAGRDSNQPQH
v_gene: TRBV19
j_gene: TRBJ1-5
abundance: few

CDR3aa: ASQNYRGQPQPQH
v_gene: TRBV6-6
j_gene: TRBJ1-5
abundance: NA